One and the same sample provided the 32 T cell receptor beta chains below, sequenced in a study of PD-1 blockade in mismatch repair-deficient tumors. TCRdb keeps only in-frame clones here, not all; method: immunoSEQ multiplex PCR. Seen here are 56,000 or so clones, 81% observed once, and the top ten hold less than 9%. The input for sequencing was peripheral blood, taken about 4.5 months after starting pembrolizumab. These receptors were collected from an adult with mismatch repair-deficient cancer.

The CDR3 DNA reads as TGTGCCAGCTCACCCTTCAGGGACGGTACGCAGTATTTT. Amino acid sequence: CASSPFRDGTQYF. The chain employs TRBV18 and TRBJ2-3; D assignment may be TRBD1 or TRBD2 (5 bases each). The ends were cut back, 3 bases at V and 8 bases at J, with 12 bases in the middle. Germline V gene lookup returns CDR1 KGHSH and CDR2 LQKENI. This CDR3 is built from 13 residues.

This sequence joins TRBV7-2 and TRBJ1-1, with 7 bases fitting TRBD1. Losses at the gene ends were 7 bases for V and 4 bases for J; bases not matched to a gene: 12. Germline CDR1 is SGHTA and CDR2 is FQGNSA. This CDR3 region has 15 residues. CDR3: CASTLGGRGRTEAFF. CDR3 coding DNA: TGTGCCAGCACTCTAGGCGGGAGGGGGCGCACTGAAGCTTTCTTT.

V gene TRBV18 combines with J gene TRBJ2-1, with 7 positions matching TRBD2. The CDR3 extends over 14 amino acids. Germline assignment: CDR1 KGHSH and CDR2 LQKENI. J lost 5 bases, V lost 4 bases, and 5 bases had no gene match. CDR3: CASSRAGVNNEQFF. Written as DNA, the CDR3 is TGTGCCAGCTCACGTGCGGGAGTCAACAATGAGCAGTTCTTC.

The chain joins TRBV5-4 to TRBJ2-3; 12 bases line up with TRBD2. Germline trimming cut 4 bases from V and 3 bases from J; bases unmatched to any gene: 6. CDR1 is SGHNT, CDR2 YYREEE, per germline (reference sequence). CDR3 length: 16 amino acids. CDR3 protein: CASSPRTSGITDTQYF. The CDR3 region has the DNA TGTGCCAGCAGCCCCCGGACTAGCGGGATAACAGATACGCAGTATTTT.

The chain uses TRBV19 and TRBJ1-2; TRBD1 aligns across 8 bases. Germline V gives CDR1 LNHDA, CDR2 SQIVND (reference sequence). With 2 bases clipped from V and 0 bases from J, the junction kept 2 bases outside the gene matches. The CDR3 contains 15 residues. The CDR3 DNA is TGTGCCAGTAGTATACAGGGGGCAGCTAACTATGGCTACACCTTC. Its protein is CASSIQGAANYGYTF. Full variable domain (missing parts from reference TRBV19 and TRBJ1-2): DGGITQSPKYLFRKEGQNVTLSCEQNLNHDAMYWYRQDPGQGLRLIYYSQIVNDFQKGDIAEGYSVSREKKESFPLTVTSAQKNPTAFYLCASSIQGAANYGYTFGSGTRLTVV.

CDR3: CASSQSAGAYEQYF. The CDR3 DNA is TGTGCCAGCAGCCAGTCAGCGGGAGCCTACGAGCAGTACTTC. The rearrangement links TRBV4-2 to TRBJ2-7; 8 positions agree with TRBD2. This CDR3 comprises 14 residues. The V segment lost 3 bases and the J segment 2 bases; nucleotides outside the gene matches: 3. Per germline, CDR1 LGHNA and CDR2 YNFKEQ.

This chain links TRBV11-3 with TRBJ1-3; D is undetermined. Trimming took 7 bases from V and 4 from J, leaving 11 bases between them. The germline gives CDR1 SGHNT, CDR2 YENEEA. This CDR3 is built from 13 residues. The CDR3 region is CASTTGPGNTIYF. DNA of the CDR3: TGTGCCAGCACCACGGGCCCCGGAAACACCATATATTTT.

The rearrangement links TRBV11-2 to TRBJ2-2; D is unclear. V shed 1 base and J shed 4 bases, with 4 bases lying between them. This CDR3 spans 13 amino acids. The germline CDR1 and CDR2 sequences are SGHAT and FQNNGV. CDR3: CASSLAGTGELFF. The DNA of the CDR3 is TGTGCCAGCAGCTTAGCGGGCACCGGGGAGCTGTTTTTT.

This clone has only a few counts. The V call is TRBV2, the J call TRBJ2-2; 9 bases fit TRBD2. This CDR3 has 14 residues. Germline lookup yields CDR1 SNHLY and CDR2 FYNNEI. V gave up 6 bases and J gave up 4 bases; unmatched junction bases: 3. The CDR3 nucleotides are TGTGCCAGCAGGATGCGGGAGGGCACCGGGGAGCTGTTTTTT. Protein product: CASRMREGTGELFF.

CDR3 in amino acids: CACDSSGANVLTF. The CDR3 DNA is TGTGCCTGTGACAGCTCTGGGGCCAACGTCCTGACTTTC. The rearrangement joins TRBV30 to TRBJ2-6; TRBD1 might be the D (5 bases). Deletions cut 6 bases from V and 0 bases from J, with 6 bases between. The CDR3 spans 13 residues. Germline V lookup: CDR1 GTSNPN, CDR2 SVGIG (reference sequence).

J is TRBJ2-7 and V is TRBV29-1, with 7 nucleotides matching TRBD2. Germline CDR1 SQVTM, CDR2 ANQGSEA. This CDR3 spans 14 amino acids. With V trimmed by 1 base and J by 6 bases, 9 bases remained unmatched. The CDR3: CSVEGWEGIGEQYF. Here the CDR3 DNA reads TGCAGCGTTGAAGGGTGGGAGGGTATCGGCGAGCAGTACTTC.

This clone has more than one count but fewer than ten. The rearrangement joins TRBV5-6 to TRBJ2-7; a weak D match, TRBD1 (6 bases). CDR1 SGHDT and CDR2 YYEEEE come from the germline V gene. The V end lost 4 bases, the J end lost 4 bases, and 9 bases lay between the germline ends. The length of the CDR3 is 12 residues. CDR3 amino acids: CASSPDRYEQYF. As DNA, the CDR3 is TGTGCCAGCAGCCCGGACAGATACGAGCAGTACTTC.

This chain uses TRBV27 with TRBJ2-7; 9 nucleotides match TRBD1. CDR1 is MNHEY, CDR2 SMNVEV, per germline (reference sequence). J gave up 4 bases and V 1 base, and 20 bases lay outside the gene matches. This CDR3 is built from 20 residues. CDR3 sequence reads: CASSLYPRKQGAVERYEQYF. The CDR3 DNA follows: TGTGCCAGCAGTTTATACCCCCGAAAACAGGGGGCCGTAGAAAGGTACGAGCAGTACTTC.

The V and J genes are TRBV9 and TRBJ2-7, with 8 bases aligning to TRBD2. CDR1 is SGDLS, CDR2 YYNGEE, per germline. CDR3 length: 15 amino acids. After removal of 2 bases from V and 4 bases from J, the junction contained 8 bases not matched to a gene. The CDR3 spells CASSVSGTRNYEQYF. The CDR3 DNA reads TGTGCCAGCAGCGTGTCCGGGACTAGAAATTACGAGCAGTACTTC.

This chain uses TRBV15 with TRBJ1-5, with 9 bases fitting TRBD1. Per germline, CDR1 LNHNV and CDR2 YYDKDF (reference sequence). Trimming at V came to 1 base and at J to 0 bases, leaving 4 bases not matched to a gene. CDR3 length equals 17 residues. The CDR3 is CATSRVGQGYSNQPQHF. Here the CDR3 DNA reads TGTGCCACCAGCAGAGTTGGACAGGGGTATAGCAATCAGCCCCAGCATTTT.

This rearrangement joins TRBV6-5 to TRBJ2-6; the D gene is possibly TRBD1 (5 bases). The length of the CDR3 is 16 residues. Trimming shortened V by 2 bases and J by 3 bases, and 11 bases separated the two germline ends. Germline CDR1 reads MNHEY; CDR2 reads SVGAGI. As DNA, the CDR3 is TGTGCCAGCAGTTACGCAGGGTCTGGTGGGGCCAACGTCCTGACTTTC. It codes for CASSYAGSGGANVLTF.

The rearrangement joins TRBV7-6 to TRBJ2-7; D is unclear. In germline, CDR1 is SGHVS, CDR2 FNYEAQ. The CDR3 length is 13 residues. The V end lost 8 bases, the J end lost 1 base, and 12 bases lay between the germline ends. CDR3 bases: TGTGCCAGCGAAAGCAGGAATTCCTACGAGCAGTACTTC. It encodes CASESRNSYEQYF.

This clone was seen only a few times. This chain links TRBV9 with TRBJ1-1; no firm D call. Trimming pared 4 bases from V and 1 base from J, leaving 11 bases between. The CDR3 totals 14 residues. The V gene's germline CDR1 is SGDLS and CDR2 YYNGEE. CDR3 residues: CASSTQVGNTEAFF. The CDR3 DNA follows: TGTGCCAGCAGCACGCAGGTGGGGAACACTGAAGCTTTCTTT.

The V gene is TRBV28, the J gene TRBJ1-5; 8 bases align to TRBD1. Germline loops: CDR1 MDHEN, CDR2 SYDVKM. The junction had 6 bases not matched to a gene; V was cut back by 2 bases and J by 3 bases. There are 16 residues in the CDR3. The CDR3 nucleotides are TGTGCCAGCAGTTTACTCAGGGGGCTTGACAATCAGCCCCAGCATTTT. Protein sequence: CASSLLRGLDNQPQHF.

This chain uses TRBV4-1 with TRBJ2-7, with 7 nucleotides matching TRBD2. The V gene end was trimmed by 4 bases and the J gene end by 6 bases; junction bases not matched to a gene: 3. CDR3 length: 12 amino acids. Germline CDR1 reads MGHRA; CDR2 reads YSYEKL. CDR3 DNA sequence: TGCGCCAGCAGCCGACTAGCTGGCGAGCAGTACTTC. Its translation: CASSRLAGEQYF.

In DNA form, the CDR3 reads TGTGCCACCGACGGTACCGGGACTAGCGGGACCAATGAGCAGTTCTTC. This sequence encodes CATDGTGTSGTNEQFF. The chain combines TRBV10-3 with TRBJ2-1; 13 positions agree with TRBD2. V shed 10 bases and J 6 bases; nucleotides not matched to a gene: 12. Germline lookup yields CDR1 ENHRY and CDR2 SYGVKD. The CDR3 contains 16 residues.

The J gene is TRBJ1-2, the V gene TRBV4-3, with 7 bases lining up with TRBD1. J gave up 3 bases and V 4 bases, and 8 bases lay outside the gene matches. The CDR3 extends over 15 amino acids. Germline assignment: CDR1 LGHNA and CDR2 YSLEER. The CDR3: CASSPGTAIDYGYTF. CDR3 sequence (DNA): TGCGCCAGCAGCCCAGGGACAGCAATTGACTATGGCTACACCTTC.

The V gene is TRBV19, the J gene TRBJ2-2; D uncertain. The CDR3 consists of 15 residues. CDR1 and CDR2 from the germline V gene are LNHDA and SQIVND (reference sequence). V lost 1 base, J lost 0 bases, and 6 bases lay in between. The CDR3 is CASSIGPSNTGELFF. The DNA for the CDR3 is TGTGCCAGTAGTATAGGTCCTTCGAACACCGGGGAGCTGTTTTTT. The variable domain in full, completed from reference TRBV19 and TRBJ2-2, reads DGGITQSPKYLFRKEGQNVTLSCEQNLNHDAMYWYRQDPGQGLRLIYYSQIVNDFQKGDIAEGYSVSREKKESFPLTVTSAQKNPTAFYLCASSIGPSNTGELFFGEGSRLTVL.

The CDR3 loop is CASSPLAGYYEQYF. As DNA, the CDR3 is TGTGCCAGTAGTCCCCTAGCGGGCTACTACGAGCAGTACTTC. The genes are TRBV19 and TRBJ2-7; 8 bases align to TRBD2. Germline V gene data show CDR1 as LNHDA and CDR2 as SQIVND (reference sequence). The CDR3 sequence is 14 residues long. V lost 5 bases to trimming and J lost 3 bases; unmatched junction nucleotides: 6.

In this sample, this clone is medium-sized. Here the CDR3 DNA reads TGCGCCAGCAGCTTCCAAGGACTAGCGGGAGTCTACAATGAGCAGTTCTTC. Residues: CASSFQGLAGVYNEQFF. The rearrangement joins TRBV5-1 to TRBJ2-1, with 13 bases fitting TRBD2. J gave up 3 bases and V 2 bases, and 5 bases lay outside the gene matches. The germline CDR1 and CDR2 sequences are SGHRS and YFSETQ. The CDR3 length is 17 residues.

V usage is TRBV27 and J usage is TRBJ2-1, with 8 bases identical to TRBD2. From germline, CDR1 is MNHEY and CDR2 SMNVEV (reference sequence). The J segment lost 8 bases and the V segment lost 6 bases, leaving 9 bases of the junction unmatched. CDR3 length: 14 amino acids. CDR3 sequence reads: CASRAGTSVDEQFF. CDR3 DNA: TGTGCCAGCAGGGCTGGGACTAGTGTAGATGAGCAGTTCTTC.

The chain recombines TRBV7-9 with TRBJ2-1; tentative D call: TRBD2 (6 bases). Per the germline V gene, CDR1 is SEHNR and CDR2 is FQNEAQ (reference sequence). V was shortened by 0 bases and J by 0 bases, with 12 bases between the two germline ends. CDR3 length equals 17 residues. The CDR3 sequence is CASSLAQREISYNEQFF. The CDR3 DNA follows: TGTGCCAGCAGCTTAGCCCAACGGGAGATCTCCTACAATGAGCAGTTCTTC.

V usage is TRBV7-2 and J usage is TRBJ2-7; 11 positions agree with TRBD2. This CDR3 is built from 15 residues. V lost 3 bases and J lost 4; bases outside the gene matches: 5. The germline gives CDR1 SGHTA, CDR2 FQGNSA. This CDR3 is CASSFTSGSGYEQYF. CDR3 coding DNA: TGTGCCAGCAGCTTTACTAGCGGGAGTGGTTACGAGCAGTACTTC.

The J gene is TRBJ1-4, the V gene TRBV5-1; D ambiguous. CDR1 and CDR2 from the germline V gene are SGHRS and YFSETQ. The V end was cut by 0 bases, the J end by 5 bases, with 8 bases between. The CDR3 consists of 14 residues. The CDR3 sequence is CASSLVVGNEKLFF. The CDR3 bases are TGCGCCAGCAGCTTGGTTGTCGGAAATGAAAAACTGTTTTTT.

This clone was observed once. The chain recombines TRBV25-1 with TRBJ2-1; D is unclear. V was cut by 1 base and J by 6 bases, with 13 bases left in between. The germline CDR1 and CDR2 sequences are MGHDK and SYGVNS. This CDR3 has 15 amino acids. The CDR3 spells CASSESRVRGNEQFF. Here the CDR3 DNA reads TGTGCCAGCAGTGAATCTCGCGTTAGAGGCAATGAGCAGTTCTTC.

The chain carries TRBV5-8 and TRBJ2-3, with 10 bases aligning to TRBD2. The V and J ends lost 3 bases and 1 base, in that order; junction bases with no gene match: 5. CDR1 is SGHTS and CDR2 is YDEGEE in the germline V gene. The CDR3 runs to 16 residues. The CDR3 reads CASSSLAGVGTDTQYF. CDR3 DNA: TGTGCCAGCAGCTCCCTAGCGGGAGTAGGCACAGATACGCAGTATTTT.

The chain links TRBV19 to TRBJ1-1; TRBD1 agrees at 7 bases. The length of the CDR3 is 13 residues. J lost 0 bases, V lost 7 bases, and 2 bases had no gene match. The germline V gene has CDR1 LNHDA and CDR2 SQIVND (reference sequence). The CDR3: CASMGQLNTEAFF. CDR3 DNA sequence: TGTGCCAGTATGGGACAGTTGAACACTGAAGCTTTCTTT. Looking up the rest from reference TRBV19 and TRBJ1-1 gives the full variable domain: DGGITQSPKYLFRKEGQNVTLSCEQNLNHDAMYWYRQDPGQGLRLIYYSQIVNDFQKGDIAEGYSVSREKKESFPLTVTSAQKNPTAFYLCASMGQLNTEAFFGQGTRLTVV.